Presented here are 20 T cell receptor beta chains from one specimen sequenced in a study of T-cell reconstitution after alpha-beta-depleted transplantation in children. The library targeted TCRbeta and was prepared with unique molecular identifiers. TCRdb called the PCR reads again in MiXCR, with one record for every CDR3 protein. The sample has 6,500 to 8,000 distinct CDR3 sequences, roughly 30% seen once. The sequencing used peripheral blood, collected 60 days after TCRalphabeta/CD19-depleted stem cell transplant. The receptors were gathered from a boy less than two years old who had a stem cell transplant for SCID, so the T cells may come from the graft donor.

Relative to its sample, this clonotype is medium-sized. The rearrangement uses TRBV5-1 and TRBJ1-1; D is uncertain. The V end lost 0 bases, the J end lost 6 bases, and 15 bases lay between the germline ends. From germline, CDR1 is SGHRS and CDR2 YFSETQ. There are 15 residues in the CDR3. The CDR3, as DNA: TGCGCCAGCAGCTTGGCCTTGGCAGGTTACGCTGAAGCTTTCTTT. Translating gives CASSLALAGYAEAFF.

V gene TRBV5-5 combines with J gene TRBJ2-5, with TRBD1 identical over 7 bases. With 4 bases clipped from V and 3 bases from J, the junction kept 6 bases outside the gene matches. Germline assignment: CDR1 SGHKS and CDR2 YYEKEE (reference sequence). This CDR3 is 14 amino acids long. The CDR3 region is CASSPTGWEETQYF. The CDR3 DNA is TGTGCCAGCAGCCCGACAGGGTGGGAAGAGACCCAGTACTTC.

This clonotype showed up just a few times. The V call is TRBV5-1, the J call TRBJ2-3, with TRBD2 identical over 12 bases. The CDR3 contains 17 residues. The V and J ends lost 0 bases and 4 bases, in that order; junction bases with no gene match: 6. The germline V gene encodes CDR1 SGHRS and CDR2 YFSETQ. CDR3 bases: TGCGCCAGCAGCTTGGCCGCTAGCGGGAGGGCGGCAGATACGCAGTATTTT. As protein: CASSLAASGRAADTQYF. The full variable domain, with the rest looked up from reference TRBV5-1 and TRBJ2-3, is KAGVTQTPRYLIKTRGQQVTLSCSPISGHRSVSWYQQTPGQGLQFLFEYFSETQRNKGNFPGRFSGRQFSNSRSEMNVSTLELGDSALYLCASSLAASGRAADTQYFGPGTRLTVL.

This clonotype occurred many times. This CDR3 is CASSARVSGGYTF. In DNA, the CDR3 is TGTGCCAGCAGCGCCAGGGTATCAGGTGGCTACACCTTC. V is TRBV11-2 and J is TRBJ1-2; possible D gene TRBD1, 5 bases. Germline lookup yields CDR1 SGHAT and CDR2 FQNNGV. The CDR3 spans 13 residues. Trimming stripped 5 bases from V and 7 bases from J, with 14 bases between.

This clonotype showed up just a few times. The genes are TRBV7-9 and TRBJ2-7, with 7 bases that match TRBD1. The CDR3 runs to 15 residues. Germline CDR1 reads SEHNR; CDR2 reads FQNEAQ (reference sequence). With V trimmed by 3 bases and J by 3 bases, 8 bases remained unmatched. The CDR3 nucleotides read TGTGCCAGCAGCTTCTTTAGGGACAGACTCTACGAGCAGTACTTC. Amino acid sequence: CASSFFRDRLYEQYF.

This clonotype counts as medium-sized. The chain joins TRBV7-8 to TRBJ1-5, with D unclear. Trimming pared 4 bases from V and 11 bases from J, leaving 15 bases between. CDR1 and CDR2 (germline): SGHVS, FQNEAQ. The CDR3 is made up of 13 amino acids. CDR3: CASSSWALRAQHF. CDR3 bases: TGTGCCAGCAGCTCCTGGGCCCTCCGGGCCCAGCATTTT.

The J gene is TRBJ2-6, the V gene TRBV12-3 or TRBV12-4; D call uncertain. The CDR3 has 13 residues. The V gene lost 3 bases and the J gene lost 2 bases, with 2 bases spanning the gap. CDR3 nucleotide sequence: TGTGCCAGCAGTTTGGCTGGGGCCAACGTCCTGACTTTC. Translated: CASSLAGANVLTF.

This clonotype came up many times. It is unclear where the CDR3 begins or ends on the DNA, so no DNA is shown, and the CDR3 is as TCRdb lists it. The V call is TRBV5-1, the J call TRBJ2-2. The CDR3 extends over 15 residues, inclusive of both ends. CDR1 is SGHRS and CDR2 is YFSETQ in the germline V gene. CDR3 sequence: CASSLVPHTGELFFF.

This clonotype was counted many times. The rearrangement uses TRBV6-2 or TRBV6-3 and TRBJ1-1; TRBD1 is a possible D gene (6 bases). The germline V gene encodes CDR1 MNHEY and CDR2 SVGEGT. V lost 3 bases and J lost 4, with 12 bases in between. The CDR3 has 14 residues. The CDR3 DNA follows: TGTGCCAGCAGTTATTACAGGGTGGGCACTGAAGCTTTCTTT. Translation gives CASSYYRVGTEAFF.

The CDR3 is CASSAYRDPKNIQYF. The CDR3 DNA follows: TGCGCCAGCAGCGCCTACCGGGATCCCAAAAACATTCAGTACTTC. The rearrangement uses TRBV5-1 and TRBJ2-4; D is perhaps TRBD2 (5 bases). The CDR3 runs 15 residues. Germline V lookup: CDR1 SGHRS, CDR2 YFSETQ. V was clipped by 4 bases and J by 2 bases, with 13 bases between them.

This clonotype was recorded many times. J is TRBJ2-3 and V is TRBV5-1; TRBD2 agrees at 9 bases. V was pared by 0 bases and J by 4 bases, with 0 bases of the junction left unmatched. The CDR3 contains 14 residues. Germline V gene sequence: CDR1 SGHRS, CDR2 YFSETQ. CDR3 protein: CASSLGGRADTQYF. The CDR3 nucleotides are TGCGCCAGCAGCTTGGGCGGGAGGGCAGATACGCAGTATTTT.

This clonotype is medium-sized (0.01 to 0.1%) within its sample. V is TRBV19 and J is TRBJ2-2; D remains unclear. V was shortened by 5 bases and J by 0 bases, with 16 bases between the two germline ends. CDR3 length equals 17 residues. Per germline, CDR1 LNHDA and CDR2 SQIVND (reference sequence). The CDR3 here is CASSSATGSPNTGELFF. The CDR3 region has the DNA TGTGCCAGTAGTTCCGCGACCGGCTCCCCGAACACCGGGGAGCTGTTTTTT.

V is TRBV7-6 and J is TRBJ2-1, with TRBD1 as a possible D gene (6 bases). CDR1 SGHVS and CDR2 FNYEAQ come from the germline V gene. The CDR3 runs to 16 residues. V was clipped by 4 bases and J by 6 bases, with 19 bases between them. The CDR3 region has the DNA TGTGCCAGCAGCTCCCCCCCGGGGACAAGGGGCAATGAGCAGTTCTTC. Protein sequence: CASSSPPGTRGNEQFF.

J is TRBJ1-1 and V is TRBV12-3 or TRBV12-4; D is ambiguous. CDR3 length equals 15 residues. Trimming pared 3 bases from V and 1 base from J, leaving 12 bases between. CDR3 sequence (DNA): TGTGCCAGCAGTTTTGGTCGCCCATCGAACACTGAAGCTTTCTTT. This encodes CASSFGRPSNTEAFF.

CDR3 DNA sequence: TGTGCCAGCAGCCAAGGAAGACTAGCGGGAGGGGTGGAGACCCAGTACTTC. Amino acid sequence: CASSQGRLAGGVETQYF. This rearrangement joins TRBV3-1 to TRBJ2-5; 14 bases match TRBD2. The V segment lost 1 base and the J segment 5 bases; nucleotides outside the gene matches: 6. The CDR3 is 17 residues long. CDR1 is LGHDT, CDR2 YNNKEL, per germline (reference sequence).

The CDR3 region is CASSPLAWAQETQYF. CDR3 in DNA: TGTGCCAGCAGCCCGCTAGCCTGGGCTCAAGAGACCCAGTACTTC. The rearrangement links TRBV11-2 to TRBJ2-5, with D maybe TRBD2 (5 bases). Deletions cut 5 bases from V and 2 bases from J, with 15 bases between. CDR1 and CDR2 (germline): SGHAT, FQNNGV. The CDR3 has 15 amino acids.

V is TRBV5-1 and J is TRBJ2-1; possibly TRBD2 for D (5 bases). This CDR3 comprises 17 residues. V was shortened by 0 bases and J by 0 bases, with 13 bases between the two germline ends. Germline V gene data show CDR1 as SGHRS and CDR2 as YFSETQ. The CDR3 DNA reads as TGCGCCAGCAGCTTGGATCTAGCCAAACGCTCCTACAATGAGCAGTTCTTC. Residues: CASSLDLAKRSYNEQFF.

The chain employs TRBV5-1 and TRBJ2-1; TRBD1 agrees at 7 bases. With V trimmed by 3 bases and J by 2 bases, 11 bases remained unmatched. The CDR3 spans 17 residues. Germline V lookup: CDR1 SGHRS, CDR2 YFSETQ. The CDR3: CASSSPSGQRAYNEQFF. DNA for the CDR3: TGCGCCAGCAGCTCTCCCTCGGGACAGAGGGCCTACAATGAGCAGTTCTTC.

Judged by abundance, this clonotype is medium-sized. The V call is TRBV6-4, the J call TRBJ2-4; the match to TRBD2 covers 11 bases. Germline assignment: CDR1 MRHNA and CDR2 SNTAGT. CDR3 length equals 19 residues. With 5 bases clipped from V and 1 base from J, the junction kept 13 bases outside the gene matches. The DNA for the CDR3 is TGTGCCAGCAGTCCTTATAGCGGGGGGGTGTTGGGGGCCAAAAACATTCAGTACTTC. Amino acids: CASSPYSGGVLGAKNIQYF.

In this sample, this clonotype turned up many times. The CDR3 DNA reads TGTGCCAGCAGTTTAGGGCCCCAGGGGATGGCCGGGGAGCTGTTTTTT. Translating gives CASSLGPQGMAGELFF. The gene calls are TRBV12-3 or TRBV12-4 and TRBJ2-2, with D perhaps matching TRBD1 (6 bases). The germline V and J ends were trimmed by 1 base and 6 bases, with 15 bases remaining between them. This CDR3 has 16 residues.